One sample yielded the 20 T cell receptor beta chains listed below, sequenced in a study of T cell responses to AZD1222 COVID-19 vaccine. Here immunoSEQ multiplex PCR was the method, and the copy in TCRdb shows in-frame clones only, minus some. The top ten clones hold approximately 2% of a sample with under 200,000 clones, roughly nine tenths of them seen once. This specimen consisted of peripheral blood, obtained on day 0 of AZD1222 vaccination. These receptors were collected from an adult in good health.

The rearrangement joins TRBV30 to TRBJ1-1; D is perhaps TRBD1 (6 bases). This CDR3 comprises 15 residues. Trimming cost V 0 bases and J 4 bases, with 15 bases left between them. Germline V gene sequence: CDR1 GTSNPN, CDR2 SVGIG (reference sequence). The CDR3 region is CAWSVPDRIRTEAFF. The CDR3 bases are TGTGCCTGGAGTGTACCGGACAGAATACGCACTGAAGCTTTCTTT.

The chain is built from TRBV7-6 and TRBJ2-2; possibly TRBD2 for D (5 bases). The germline V gene has CDR1 SGHVS and CDR2 FNYEAQ. This CDR3 has 15 residues. Trimming pared 0 bases from V and 3 bases from J, leaving 8 bases between. The CDR3, as DNA: TGTGCCAGCAGCTTAGCATTGGGAGACACCGGGGAGCTGTTTTTT. This translates into CASSLALGDTGELFF.

The rearrangement uses TRBV30 and TRBJ2-7; D ambiguous. CDR3 length: 10 residues. V was cut by 3 bases and J by 5 bases, with 5 bases left in between. The germline gives CDR1 GTSNPN, CDR2 SVGIG (reference sequence). The CDR3 loop reads CAWSQDEQYF. CDR3 DNA sequence: TGTGCCTGGAGCCAGGACGAGCAGTACTTC.

The chain's CDR3 is CSVEDRTGKFNYGYTF. For the CDR3, the DNA is TGCAGCGTTGAAGACAGAACAGGGAAATTTAACTATGGCTACACCTTC. V is TRBV29-1 and J is TRBJ1-2; TRBD1 might be the D (6 bases). The CDR3 is 16 residues long. CDR1 is SQVTM, CDR2 ANQGSEA, per germline. V was pared by 0 bases and J by 1 base, with 15 bases between.

This clone was found once. The V gene is TRBV15, the J gene TRBJ1-5; D is unclear. The CDR3 spans 16 residues. V lost 2 bases, J lost 3 bases, and 14 bases lay in between. In germline, CDR1 is LNHNV, CDR2 YYDKDF (reference sequence). CDR3 loop: CATSRRLETDNQPQHF. In DNA form, the CDR3 reads TGTGCCACCAGCAGAAGACTAGAGACGGACAATCAGCCCCAGCATTTT.

The chain links TRBV5-4 to TRBJ1-4; D not certain. CDR1 is SGHNT and CDR2 is YYREEE in the germline V gene (reference sequence). CDR3 length equals 14 residues. Trimming cost V 5 bases and J 4 bases, with 12 bases left between them. CDR3 nucleotide sequence: TGTGCCAGCAGTCCCGACGGAAATAATGAAAAACTGTTTTTT. Translation gives CASSPDGNNEKLFF. Using reference TRBV5-4 and TRBJ1-4 for the parts outside the CDR3, the full variable domain is ETGVTQSPTHLIKTRGQQVTLRCSSQSGHNTVSWYQQALGQGPQFIFQYYREEENGRGNFPPRFSGLQFPNYSSELNVNALELDDSALYLCASSPDGNNEKLFFGSGTQLSVL.

The chain recombines TRBV4-1 with TRBJ2-3, with 9 bases lining up with TRBD1. The CDR3 is 17 amino acids. With V trimmed by 3 bases and J by 2 bases, 9 bases remained unmatched. CDR1 and CDR2 from the germline V gene are MGHRA and YSYEKL. The CDR3 DNA reads as TGCGCCAGCAGCCAGTTGGAACAGGGGGCTATCACAGATACGCAGTATTTT. Protein: CASSQLEQGAITDTQYF.

The chain employs TRBV2 and TRBJ1-2, with D tentatively TRBD1 (6 bases). CDR1 is SNHLY and CDR2 is FYNNEI in the germline V gene. The V gene lost 0 bases and the J gene lost 8 bases, with 13 bases spanning the gap. The CDR3 is made up of 14 amino acids. Here the CDR3 DNA reads TGTGCCAGCAGTGAAGCGCGGGGGGCGCGGGGCTACACCTTC. It codes for CASSEARGARGYTF. Together with reference TRBV2 and TRBJ1-2, the CDR3 gives the full variable domain: EPEVTQTPSHQVTQMGQEVILRCVPISNHLYFYWYRQILGQKVEFLVSFYNNEISEKSEIFDDQFSVERPDGSNFTLKIRSTKLEDSAMYFCASSEARGARGYTFGSGTRLTVV.

The V call is TRBV4-1, the J call TRBJ1-3; D perhaps matches TRBD1 (5 bases). This CDR3 comprises 16 residues. V was pared by 0 bases and J by 0 bases, with 9 bases between. Germline V gives CDR1 MGHRA, CDR2 YSYEKL. CDR3 in DNA: TGCGCCAGCAGCCAAGATAGGGGAAACTCTGGAAACACCATATATTTT. Translation: CASSQDRGNSGNTIYF.

The V and J genes are TRBV9 and TRBJ1-1, with D maybe TRBD1 (5 bases). Germline V CDR1 and CDR2: SGDLS, YYNGEE. V lost 3 bases and J lost 11, with 20 bases in between. CDR3 size: 14 residues. Written as DNA, the CDR3 is TGTGCCAGCAGCGCCAGGGAGAACTCACCGGGGGCTTTCTTT. It codes for CASSARENSPGAFF. Full variable domain (remainder filled in from reference TRBV9 and TRBJ1-1): DSGVTQTPKHLITATGQRVTLRCSPRSGDLSVYWYQQSLDQGLQFLIQYYNGEERAKGNILERFSAQQFPDLHSELNLSSLELGDSALYFCASSARENSPGAFFGQGTRLTVV.

The rearrangement links TRBV6-2 or TRBV6-3 to TRBJ1-5; D might be TRBD1 (5 bases). With 6 bases removed from V and 9 bases from J, the gap between germline ends came to 15 bases. Germline CDR1 and CDR2: MNHEY and SVGEGT. The CDR3 totals 13 residues. Here the CDR3 reads CASSENEGRPQHF. The DNA for the CDR3 is TGTGCCAGCAGCGAGAATGAGGGGAGGCCCCAGCATTTT.

V usage is TRBV5-4 and J usage is TRBJ1-6; D gene unclear. The germline gives CDR1 SGHNT, CDR2 YYREEE (reference sequence). The ends were cut back, 0 bases at V and 4 bases at J, with 11 bases in the middle. The CDR3 is 16 residues long. CDR3 protein: CASSLGAGSYNSPLHF. The CDR3 DNA sequence: TGTGCCAGCAGCTTGGGAGCGGGGTCATATAATTCACCCCTCCACTTT.

The CDR3 loop reads CASSLSGNTEAFF. DNA for the CDR3: TGTGCCAGCAGTCTGTCTGGGAACACTGAAGCTTTCTTT. The rearrangement uses TRBV6-2 or TRBV6-3 and TRBJ1-1; no firm D call. Germline CDR1 and CDR2: MNHEY and SVGEGT. CDR3 size: 13 residues. V lost 5 bases to trimming and J lost 1 base, with 8 bases between them.

The chain joins TRBV24-1 to TRBJ1-2; possible D gene TRBD1, 5 bases. V dropped 4 bases and J dropped 9 bases, with 20 bases sitting between them. The germline V gene has CDR1 KGHDR and CDR2 SFDVKD. This CDR3 comprises 15 residues. The CDR3 coding sequence is TGTGCCACCAGTGACCCCCACGGGGGGACCCTACGCTACACCTTC. Protein sequence: CATSDPHGGTLRYTF.

This sequence joins TRBV9 and TRBJ2-7, with D perhaps matching TRBD1 or TRBD2 (5 bases each). Germline V gene sequence: CDR1 SGDLS, CDR2 YYNGEE. The CDR3 is 14 residues long. Trimming shortened V by 2 bases and J by 3 bases, and 12 bases separated the two germline ends. This CDR3 reads CASSVGDGNYEQYF. The CDR3 bases are TGTGCCAGCAGCGTTGGGGACGGGAACTACGAGCAGTACTTC. Based on the CDR3 plus reference TRBV9 and TRBJ2-7, the full variable domain is DSGVTQTPKHLITATGQRVTLRCSPRSGDLSVYWYQQSLDQGLQFLIQYYNGEERAKGNILERFSAQQFPDLHSELNLSSLELGDSALYFCASSVGDGNYEQYFGPGTRLTVT.

The J gene is TRBJ2-7, the V gene TRBV6-5; D is perhaps TRBD1 (6 bases). CDR1 and CDR2 (germline): MNHEY, SVGAGI. Trimming pared 2 bases from V and 7 bases from J, leaving 18 bases between. The CDR3 covers 15 residues. CDR3 region: CASSYGLRGSKEQYF. DNA for the CDR3: TGTGCCAGCAGTTACGGCCTCAGGGGAAGTAAAGAGCAGTACTTC.

The J gene is TRBJ2-2, the V gene TRBV5-4; 7 bases line up with TRBD1. The germline V gene encodes CDR1 SGHNT and CDR2 YYREEE (reference sequence). The V segment lost 3 bases and the J segment 6 bases; nucleotides outside the gene matches: 5. The CDR3 contains 14 residues. The CDR3 spells CASSSTGVPGELFF. DNA of the CDR3: TGTGCCAGCAGCTCTACAGGGGTCCCCGGGGAGCTGTTTTTT.

The chain links TRBV9 to TRBJ2-2; 10 bases line up with TRBD2. This CDR3 has 17 amino acids. The J segment lost 3 bases and the V segment lost 4 bases, leaving 9 bases of the junction unmatched. CDR1 SGDLS and CDR2 YYNGEE come from the germline V gene. For the CDR3, the DNA is TGTGCCAGCAGCCCCCCAGCGGGAGGGCCAGACACCGGGGAGCTGTTTTTT. This sequence encodes CASSPPAGGPDTGELFF.

This clone showed up just once. The rearrangement links TRBV20-1 to TRBJ1-1; D is possibly TRBD1 (6 bases). V was cut by 3 bases and J by 12 bases, with 20 bases left in between. Germline CDR1 DFQATT, CDR2 SNEGSKA (reference sequence). The CDR3 sequence is 13 residues long. CDR3 loop: CSASGGTRAETFF. The CDR3 coding sequence is TGCAGTGCTAGTGGGGGGACACGGGCGGAAACTTTCTTT.

This chain links TRBV28 with TRBJ1-1; D gene uncertain. CDR1 and CDR2 (germline): MDHEN, SYDVKM. Trimming removed 5 bases from V and 9 bases from J, with 7 bases in between. The CDR3 loop spans 10 amino acids. The DNA of the CDR3 is TGTGCCAGCAGTGAGGGCAAAGCTTTCTTT. It yields the protein CASSEGKAFF.